The 12 T cell receptor beta chains below all came from one sample that was sequenced in a study of blood T cells in healthy people across ages. A second about 7 to 12 cycle PCR used barcoded and J-beta primers. TCRdb used MiXCR to reprocess the 5' RACE reads, holding one entry per CDR3 protein. This table holds some 900,000 distinct CDR3 sequences, under 30% found once. Sequencing was performed on blood. Receptors were obtained from an elderly woman in good health.

This clonotype has at least ten counts. This chain connects TRBV7-2 to TRBJ2-3; D is undetermined. The CDR3 totals 12 residues. Germline CDR1 is SGHTA and CDR2 is FQGNSA. Deletions cut 3 bases from V and 0 bases from J, with 1 base between. The CDR3 DNA sequence: TGTGCCAGCAGCTTTAGCACAGATACGCAGTATTTT. Protein product: CASSFSTDTQYF.

In regard to this clonotype: This may arise from a read error, as a much more abundant clone is one base away. This rearrangement joins TRBV6-5 to TRBJ2-5; either TRBD1 or TRBD2 may fit D (7 bases each). Matching the DNA end better, TRBJ2-7 makes the J call doubtful. The germline V gene has CDR1 MNHEY and CDR2 SVGAGI. The CDR3 spans 18 residues. CDR3 nucleotide sequence: TGTGCCGGCAGTTGGGCGGGGGCGGGCCGGGACAGAGGTTACGAGCAGTACTTC. It is translated as CAGSWAGAGRDRGYEQYF.

J is TRBJ2-2 and V is TRBV12-3 or TRBV12-4; possibly TRBD1 for D (6 bases). This CDR3 comprises 16 residues. V lost 6 bases and J lost 2, with 16 bases in between. As DNA, the CDR3 is TGTGCCAGCAGAGATCTTTCCAGGGGTAACACCGGGGAGCTGTTTTTT. Translating gives CASRDLSRGNTGELFF.

This clonotype was counted ten times or more. The genes are TRBV20-1 and TRBJ2-5, with D perhaps given as TRBD1 or TRBD2 (6 bases each). This CDR3 has 14 amino acids. Looked up from germline, CDR1 is DFQATT and CDR2 is SNEGSKA (reference sequence). V gave up 6 bases and J gave up 4 bases, with 18 bases separating them. The CDR3 DNA follows: TGCAGTGCCCTCCCGGGGGCCCCGGGAGAGACCCAGTACTTC. This translates into CSALPGAPGETQYF.

This clonotype was seen a few times. The rearrangement links TRBV14 to TRBJ2-6; D ambiguous. The CDR3 sequence is 15 residues long. V gave up 5 bases and J gave up 0 bases, with 8 bases separating them. Looked up from germline, CDR1 is SGHDN and CDR2 is FVKESK. CDR3 sequence reads: CASSGGSSGANVLTF. In DNA form, the CDR3 reads TGTGCCAGCAGCGGTGGTTCCTCTGGGGCCAACGTCCTGACTTTC.

This clonotype was counted ten times or more. The chain joins TRBV29-1 to TRBJ2-3; the match to TRBD1 covers 7 bases. Germline trimming cut 6 bases from V and 0 bases from J; bases unmatched to any gene: 12. Germline CDR1 is SQVTM and CDR2 is ANQGSEA. This CDR3 contains 16 residues. CDR3: CSVPKPTGASTDTQYF. The CDR3 coding sequence is TGCAGCGTCCCCAAGCCCACAGGGGCCAGCACAGATACGCAGTATTTT.

The V gene is TRBV9, the J gene TRBJ2-3; TRBD2 aligns across 7 bases. The ends lost 0 bases at V and 2 bases at J; junction bases unmatched: 3. CDR3 length: 15 residues. Germline-derived CDR1 and CDR2 are SGDLS and YYNGEE. CDR3 sequence: CASSVVAGDTDTQYF. The CDR3, as DNA: TGTGCCAGCAGCGTAGTTGCGGGGGACACAGATACGCAGTATTTT. The full variable domain, completed using reference TRBV9 and TRBJ2-3, is DSGVTQTPKHLITATGQRVTLRCSPRSGDLSVYWYQQSLDQGLQFLIQYYNGEERAKGNILERFSAQQFPDLHSELNLSSLELGDSALYFCASSVVAGDTDTQYFGPGTRLTVL.

This chain uses TRBV7-2 with TRBJ2-7; the match to TRBD1 covers 9 bases. The assigned J gene may be wrong: the sequence end matches TRBJ2-5 better. CDR3 length: 15 residues. The V gene's germline CDR1 is SGHTA and CDR2 FQGNSA. For the CDR3, the DNA is TGTGCCAGCAGCTTCATTGCGGGACAGGGCATGACCCAGTACTTC. It specifies CASSFIAGQGMTQYF.

This clonotype appeared many times. The chain carries TRBV18 and TRBJ2-3; D is ambiguous. The length of the CDR3 is 11 residues. V was clipped by 8 bases and J by 2 bases, with 5 bases between them. Germline V gene sequence: CDR1 KGHSH, CDR2 LQKENI. The CDR3 loop is CASANTDTQYF. The DNA for the CDR3 is TGTGCCAGCGCAAACACAGATACGCAGTATTTT.

The chain links TRBV5-1 to TRBJ2-3; D is ambiguous. CDR1 SGHRS and CDR2 YFSETQ come from the germline V gene. CDR3 size: 13 residues. With 7 bases removed from V and 0 bases from J, the gap between germline ends came to 9 bases. CDR3 sequence reads: CASALTSTDTQYF. CDR3 bases: TGCGCCAGCGCCTTGACTAGCACAGATACGCAGTATTTT.

As to this clonotype: A much larger clone differs from this one at a single base, so this may be a read error. The rearrangement uses TRBV6-1 and TRBJ2-7, with 10 nucleotides matching TRBD1. The germline gives CDR1 MNHNS, CDR2 SASEGT. Trimming at V came to 5 bases and at J to 4 bases, leaving 11 bases not matched to a gene. The CDR3 has 16 amino acids. The CDR3, as DNA: TGTGCCAGCAGTATCTCCGGGACAGGGGTCTCGTACGAGCAGTACTTC. Encoded protein: CASSISGTGVSYEQYF.

In its sample, this clonotype was seen many times. In DNA form, the CDR3 reads TGTGCCAGCAGTCAGACTAGCGGGGGGGCCTATGAGCAGTTCTTC. Translated, it gives CASSQTSGGAYEQFF. This sequence joins TRBV6-6 and TRBJ2-1; 14 bases match TRBD2. V lost 5 bases and J lost 8; bases outside the gene matches: 5. Germline CDR1 and CDR2: MNHNY and SVGAGI (reference sequence). This CDR3 is built from 15 residues.